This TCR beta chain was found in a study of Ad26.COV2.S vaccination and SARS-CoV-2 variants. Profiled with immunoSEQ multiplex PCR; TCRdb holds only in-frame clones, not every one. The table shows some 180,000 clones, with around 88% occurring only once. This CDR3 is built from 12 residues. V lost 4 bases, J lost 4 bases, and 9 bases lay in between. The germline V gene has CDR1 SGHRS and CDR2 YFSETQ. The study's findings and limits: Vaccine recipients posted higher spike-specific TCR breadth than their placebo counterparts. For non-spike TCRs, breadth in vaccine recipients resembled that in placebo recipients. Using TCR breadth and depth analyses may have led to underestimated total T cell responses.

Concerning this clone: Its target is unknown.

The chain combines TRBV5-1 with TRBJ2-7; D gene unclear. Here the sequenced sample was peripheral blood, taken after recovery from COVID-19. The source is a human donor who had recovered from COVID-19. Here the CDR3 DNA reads TGCGCCAGCAGCACGGACGGGTACGAGCAGTACTTC. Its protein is CASSTDGYEQYF. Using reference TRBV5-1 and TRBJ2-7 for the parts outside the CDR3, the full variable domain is KAGVTQTPRYLIKTRGQQVTLSCSPISGHRSVSWYQQTPGQGLQFLFEYFSETQRNKGNFPGRFSGRQFSNSRSEMNVSTLELGDSALYLCASSTDGYEQYFGPGTRLTVT.